This T cell receptor (beta chain) originates from a study of T cell responses to AZD1222 COVID-19 vaccine. Only in-frame clones appear in the TCRdb table, and some are missing; sequencing was by immunoSEQ multiplex PCR. The sample carries fewer than 300,000 clones, more than 85% recorded once. Germline V CDR1 and CDR2: SGDLS, YYNGEE. The CDR3 runs 14 residues. V lost 0 bases, J lost 3 bases, and 7 bases lay in between. Sequencing was performed on peripheral blood, taken on day 0 of AZD1222 vaccination. This sequence originates from an adult in good health. The chain carries TRBV9 and TRBJ1-3; D is uncertain. The CDR3 bases are TGTGCCAGCAGCGTAGGGGATTATGGAAACACCATATATTTT. It specifies CASSVGDYGNTIYF. Combining the CDR3 with reference TRBV9 and TRBJ1-3 gives the whole variable domain DSGVTQTPKHLITATGQRVTLRCSPRSGDLSVYWYQQSLDQGLQFLIQYYNGEERAKGNILERFSAQQFPDLHSELNLSSLELGDSALYFCASSVGDYGNTIYFGEGSWLTVV.